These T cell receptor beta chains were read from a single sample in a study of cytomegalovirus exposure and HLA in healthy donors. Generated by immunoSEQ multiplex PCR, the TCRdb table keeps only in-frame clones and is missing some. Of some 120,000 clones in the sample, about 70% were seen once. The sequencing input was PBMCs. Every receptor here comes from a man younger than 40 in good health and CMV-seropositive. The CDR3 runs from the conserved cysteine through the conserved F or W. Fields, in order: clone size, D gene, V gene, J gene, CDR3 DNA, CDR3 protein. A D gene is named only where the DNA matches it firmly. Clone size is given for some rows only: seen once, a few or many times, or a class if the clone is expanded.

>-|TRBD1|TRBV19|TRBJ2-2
TGTGCCAGTAGTGGCCCGACAGGGTGGGCCGGGGAGCTGTTTTTT
CASSGPTGWAGELFF
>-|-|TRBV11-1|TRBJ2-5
TGTGCCAGCAGCTTCCGCACGGGCCAAGAGACCCAGTACTTC
CASSFRTGQETQYF
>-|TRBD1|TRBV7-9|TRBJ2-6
TGTGCCAGCAGCTGGAGTGACAGGGACTCTGGGGCCAACGTCCTGACTTTC
CASSWSDRDSGANVLTF
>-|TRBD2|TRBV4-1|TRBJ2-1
TGCGCCAGCAGCCAAGAAATGCCGGTCGGGACTAGCGGGAGGTCGAGGAATGAGCAGTTCTTC
CASSQEMPVGTSGRSRNEQFF
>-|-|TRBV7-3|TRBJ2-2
TGTGCCAGCAGCTCCGCCCCGGCAGGGAACACCGGGGAGCTGTTTTTT
CASSSAPAGNTGELFF
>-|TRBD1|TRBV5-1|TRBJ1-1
TGCGCCAGCGGACAGGGGACGGAAGCTTTCTTT
CASGQGTEAFF
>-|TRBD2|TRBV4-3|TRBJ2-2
TGCGCCGCTAGCGGGAACACCGGGGAGCTGTTTTTT
CAASGNTGELFF
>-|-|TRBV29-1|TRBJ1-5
TGCAGCGTGGGAGGGGGCAATCAGCCCCAGCATTTT
CSVGGGNQPQHF
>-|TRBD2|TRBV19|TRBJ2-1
TGTGCCAGTAGTGAGGGACTAGCGGGGCAGGGTGAGCAGTTCTTC
CASSEGLAGQGEQFF
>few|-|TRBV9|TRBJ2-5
TGTGCCAGCAGCTACTACAAATCGGCGGAGACCCAGTACTTC
CASSYYKSAETQYF
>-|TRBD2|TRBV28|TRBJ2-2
TGTGCCAGCAGTTCCGGGGGGGCGGGGGAGCTGTTTTTT
CASSSGGAGELFF
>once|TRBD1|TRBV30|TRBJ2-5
TGTGCCTGGAGTGGTATAAGGGGGACAGGCGAGACCCAGTACTTC
CAWSGIRGTGETQYF
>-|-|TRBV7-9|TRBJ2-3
TGTGCCAGCAGCTCCCTCACTGCAGATACGCAGTATTTT
CASSSLTADTQYF
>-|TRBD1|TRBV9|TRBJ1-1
TGTGCCAGCAGCTCCGGACAGGGCACTGAAGCTTTCTTT
CASSSGQGTEAFF
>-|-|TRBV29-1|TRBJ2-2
TGCAGCGCCGGAGGGCAGGGGAACACCGGGGAGCTGTTTTTT
CSAGGQGNTGELFF
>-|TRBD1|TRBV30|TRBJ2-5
TGTGCCTGGAGTTTCCGGACAGGGCTTCGGACCCAGTACTTC
CAWSFRTGLRTQYF
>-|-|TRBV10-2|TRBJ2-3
TGCGCCAGCAGTGATGTTGGAGTCACAGATACGCAGTATTTT
CASSDVGVTDTQYF
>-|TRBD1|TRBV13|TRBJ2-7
TGTGCCAGCAGCGCCTCCGGGACAGGGCTCTACGAGCAGTACTTC
CASSASGTGLYEQYF
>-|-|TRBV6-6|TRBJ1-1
TGTGCCAGCAGGTGGGGGGACTACACTGAAGCTTTCTTT
CASRWGDYTEAFF
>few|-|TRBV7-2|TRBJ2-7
TGTGCCAGCAGCTTAGATGATATTGGACATAGGGCCTACGAGCAGTACTTC
CASSLDDIGHRAYEQYF
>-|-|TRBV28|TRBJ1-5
TGTGCCAGCAGTTCCCGGGGTGGCAATCAGCCCCAGCATTTT
CASSSRGGNQPQHF
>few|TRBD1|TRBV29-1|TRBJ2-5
TGCAGCGTGGGACAGGCAGGGAGTGAGACCCAGTACTTC
CSVGQAGSETQYF
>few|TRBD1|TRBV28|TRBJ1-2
TGTGCCAGCAGTTCGGGACAGGGAATCTATGGCTACACCTTC
CASSSGQGIYGYTF
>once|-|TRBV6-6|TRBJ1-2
TGTGCCAGCAGCTCCCACGGGGGGCGGAGTGGCTACACCTTC
CASSSHGGRSGYTF
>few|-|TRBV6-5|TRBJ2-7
TGTGCCAGCAGCCCCGTGGAGGGCTCCTACGAGCAGTACTTC
CASSPVEGSYEQYF
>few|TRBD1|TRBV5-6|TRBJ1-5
TGTGCCAGCAGCTACGGACAGGGGGGAAAACGTAATCAGCCCCAGCATTTT
CASSYGQGGKRNQPQHF
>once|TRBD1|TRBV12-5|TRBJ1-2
TGTGCTAGTGGTTTCACACAGGGGAGCTACACCTTC
CASGFTQGSYTF
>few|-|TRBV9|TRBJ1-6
TGTGCCAGCAGCGCGGAACAGGGAGTGGTTTCACCCCTCCACTTT
CASSAEQGVVSPLHF
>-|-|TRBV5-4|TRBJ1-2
TGTGCCAGCAGCTTCCTAGACAGGATTGGCTACACCTTC
CASSFLDRIGYTF
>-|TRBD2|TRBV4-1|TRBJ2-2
TGCGCCAGCAGCCCAACCCGTAGCGGGGCGAACACCGGGGAGCTGTTTTTT
CASSPTRSGANTGELFF
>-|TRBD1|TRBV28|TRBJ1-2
TGTGCCAGCAGGACAGGGAACTATGGCTACACCTTC
CASRTGNYGYTF
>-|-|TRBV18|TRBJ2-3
TGTGCCAGCTCACCTATGGGCGGGAACACAGATACGCAGTATTTT
CASSPMGGNTDTQYF
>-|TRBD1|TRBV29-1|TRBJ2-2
TGCAGCGTTGATGTTCCGGACAGGGAGACCGGGGAGCTGTTTTTT
CSVDVPDRETGELFF
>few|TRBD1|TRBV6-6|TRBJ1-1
TGTGCCAGCATCCAACAGGGGGCTGGTGAAGCTTTCTTT
CASIQQGAGEAFF
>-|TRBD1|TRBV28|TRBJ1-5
TGTGCCAGCAGATTACCAGGGACAGGCAATCAGCCCCAGCATTTT
CASRLPGTGNQPQHF
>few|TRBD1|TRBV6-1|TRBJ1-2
TGTGCCAGCAGTGAAACCGGGACAGTGAACTATGGCTACACCTTC
CASSETGTVNYGYTF
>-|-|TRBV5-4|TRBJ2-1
TGTGCCAGCAGCTTGGGGGCGCCTTCTCAGACGAACAATGAGCAGTTCTTC
CASSLGAPSQTNNEQFF
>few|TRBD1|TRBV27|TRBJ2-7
TGTGCCAGCAGCACAGGGGGGAGCTCCTACGAGCAGTACTTC
CASSTGGSSYEQYF
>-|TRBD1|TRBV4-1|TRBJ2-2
TGCGCCAGCAGGAGTGTCCTAGGACAGGGGTACACCGGGGAGCTGTTTTTT
CASRSVLGQGYTGELFF